This T cell receptor beta chain was observed in a study of shared clonotypes between healthy human individuals. The study separated CD4+ cells into CD45RA+ naive and CD45RA-negative memory subsets. Each cell subset's genomic DNA was divided evenly among several immunoSEQ plates. The table came from immunoSEQ multiplex PCR; TCRdb's copy has only in-frame clones and leaves some out. There are over 2 million clones in the sample; roughly 95% occur only once, and approximately 0.13% lies in the top ten. The CDR3 length is 11 residues. The germline V gene has CDR1 SGHNT and CDR2 YYREEE (reference sequence). Between the trimmed V and J ends, which lost 2 bases and 6 bases, there was a span of 4 bases.

The chain recombines TRBV5-4 with TRBJ2-3; D remains ambiguous. Specimen: naive CD4+ T cells sorted from blood. Specified subset: CD45RA+ positively selected. This clonotype originated in a man younger than 30 in good health. CDR3 region: CASSFMDTQYF. In DNA form, the CDR3 reads TGTGCCAGCAGCTTTATGGATACGCAGTATTTT.